Listed below are T cell receptor beta chains from one sample, sequenced in a study of blood T cell repertoires in COVID-19. The assay was immunoSEQ multiplex PCR, and TCRdb's table has in-frame clones only and misses some. Among about 100,000 clones listed, roughly nine tenths were seen once. Sequencing was performed on peripheral blood. The receptors derive from a man aged 50 or older with acute or convalescent COVID-19. CDR3s leave out the opening cysteine and the closing phenylalanine or tryptophan.

TRBJ2-1 TRBV4-1 ASSHGTGGSEQF
TRBJ1-5 TRBV6-5 ASLDRYSNQPQH
TRBJ1-1 TRBV19 ASSMSTGGGGDPEAF
TRBJ1-4 TRBV7-8 ASSPTGTGLEKLF
TRBJ2-3 TRBV25-1 ASSEGRGTDTQY
TRBJ1-1 TRBV5-4 ASRAGTGNTEAF
TRBJ2-5 TRBV9 ASSVSRRLLGSETQY
TRBJ2-3 TRBV11-2 ASTLSGGYTDTQY
TRBJ2-1 TRBV9 ASSVAGQGYNEQF
TRBJ1-6 TRBV12-5 ASGRNNSPLH
TRBJ2-2 TRBV9 ASSASATPNTGELF
TRBJ2-2 TRBV6-5 ASSYSPRGQVELF
TRBJ2-2 TRBV2 ASSLRTGAPGELF
TRBJ1-3 TRBV3-1/TRBV3-2 ASTAGLGNTIY
TRBJ2-1 TRBV9 ASSVAFGTGVGRGYNEQF
TRBJ2-3 TRBV11-3 ASSLPRLAGGTDTQY
TRBJ1-2 TRBV14 ASSQATGSLGYT
TRBJ1-2 TRBV6-5 ASSLTGGYT
TRBJ2-2 TRBV9 ASSVKETGGFGELF
TRBJ2-3 TRBV4-1 ASSPGLAKDTQY
TRBJ2-5 TRBV21-1 ASSKPDSQETQY
TRBJ2-3 TRBV3-1/TRBV3-2 ASSQKRGLAGADTQY
TRBJ1-2 TRBV7-3 ASSPDGTLYGYT
TRBJ1-4 TRBV29-1 SARAGGEKLF
TRBJ1-6 TRBV2 ASSGDGRDSPLH
TRBJ1-5 TRBV4-1 ASSQAGEANQPQH